Here is one TCR beta chain with its context. Its antigen remains unknown. Healthy bone marrow donors made up the donor group. The entry originates in a study of cytomegalovirus exposure and HLA in healthy donors. PCR involved 60 Vbeta and 13 Jbeta primers. Profiled with immunoSEQ multiplex PCR; TCRdb holds only in-frame clones, not every one. Among about 110,000 clones, 70% to 75% were seen once, and the ten largest hold roughly 3%. Study outcomes and limitations: The records held CMV serostatus as the only immune exposure information. The authors listed 150 to 200 TCR beta chains as cytomegalovirus-associated.

The CDR3 consists of 12 residues. V lost 1 base to trimming and J lost 5 bases, with 8 bases between them. Germline lookup yields CDR1 SQVTM and CDR2 ANQGSEA. The sample comprised PBMCs. This sequence was found in a female donor in good health and CMV-seronegative. This rearrangement joins TRBV29-1 to TRBJ2-5; no firm D call. The CDR3 region has the DNA TGCAGCGTTGAAGTGGTAGTTGAGACCCAGTACTTC. The encoded protein is CSVEVVVETQYF.